A single TCR beta chain is shown here with its context. Its antigen is as yet unknown. This CDR3 spans 15 amino acids. Trimming took off 0 bases at V and 3 bases at J, with 10 bases between the two ends. The germline V gene encodes CDR1 LNHNV and CDR2 YYDKDF (reference sequence). Assay execution took place at the deep level. Assay: immunoSEQ multiplex PCR; the TCRdb copy retains only in-frame clones and omits some. The sample lists about 510,000 clones, about 95% occurring once. These data come from a study of shared clonotypes between healthy human individuals. Study at large: Aged 18 to 49, the donors were a couple of women and a few men.

Study observations and caveats: Specimens sampled were limited to blood, with tissue repertoires likely differing.

The sequencing sample was made of naive CD4+ T cells sorted from blood. The sample's subset: CD45RA+ positively selected. The rearrangement links TRBV15 to TRBJ2-3, with D possibly being TRBD2 (5 bases). This receptor was identified in a woman aged 25 to 39 in good health. The CDR3 nucleotides are TGTGCCACCAGCAGAGATGCGGGTATGACAGATACGCAGTATTTT. It codes for CATSRDAGMTDTQYF.